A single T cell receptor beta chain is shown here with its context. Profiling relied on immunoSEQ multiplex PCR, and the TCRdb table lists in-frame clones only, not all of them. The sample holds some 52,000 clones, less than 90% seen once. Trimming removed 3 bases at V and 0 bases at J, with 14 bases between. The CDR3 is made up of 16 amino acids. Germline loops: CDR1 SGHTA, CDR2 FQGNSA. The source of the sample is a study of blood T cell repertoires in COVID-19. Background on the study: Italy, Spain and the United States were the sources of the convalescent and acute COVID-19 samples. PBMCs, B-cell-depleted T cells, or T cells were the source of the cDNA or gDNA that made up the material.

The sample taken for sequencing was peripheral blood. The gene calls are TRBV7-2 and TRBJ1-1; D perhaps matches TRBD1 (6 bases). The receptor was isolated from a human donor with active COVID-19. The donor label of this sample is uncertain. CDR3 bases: TGTGCCAGCAGCTTCGGGACATTGACGGTGAACACTGAAGCTTTCTTT. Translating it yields CASSFGTLTVNTEAFF.